What follows are 19 T cell receptor beta chains derived from one specimen sequenced in a study of T cells in Graves' hyperthyroidism and ophthalmopathy. Template material for amplifying TCR beta CDR3 regions consisted of RNA transcripts. First-round RT-PCR targeting the TCR CDR3 was performed with the HTBI primer set. TCRdb re-called the multiplex PCR reads with MiXCR, one entry per CDR3 protein. The profile shows hundreds of thousands of distinct CDR3 sequences, about 20% of them singletons. The source material was blood. Receptors were obtained from a woman between 65 and 79 years old with Graves' ophthalmopathy.

The chain recombines TRBV20-1 with TRBJ2-5, with TRBD2 matching over 10 bases. The germline CDR1 and CDR2 sequences are DFQATT and SNEGSKA (reference sequence). The CDR3 consists of 15 residues. The junction had 10 bases not matched to a gene; V was cut back by 4 bases and J by 5 bases. DNA for the CDR3: TGCAGTGCTACCGTGGGGGCAGCGGGAGGGGAGACCCAGTACTTC. It is translated as CSATVGAAGGETQYF.

This clonotype was observed a handful of times. This chain connects TRBV7-9 to TRBJ2-7; maybe TRBD2 (5 bases). This CDR3 contains 14 residues. V shed 5 bases and J shed 4 bases, with 15 bases lying between them. The germline V gene has CDR1 SEHNR and CDR2 FQNEAQ (reference sequence). CDR3 nucleotides: TGTGCCAGCAGCCGGCCGGGGATTCGGTACGAGCAGTACTTC. Encoded protein: CASSRPGIRYEQYF.

This clonotype was detected once. The chain is built from TRBV24-1 and TRBJ2-3; a possible D gene is TRBD1 (6 bases). The CDR3 has 13 residues. Trimming removed 3 bases from V and 7 bases from J, with 10 bases in between. Germline CDR1 reads KGHDR; CDR2 reads SFDVKD. CDR3 sequence (DNA): TGTGCCACCAGTGATCCCGGGACAAATACGCAGTATTTT. It is translated as CATSDPGTNTQYF.

This clonotype was observed a single time. This chain links TRBV9 with TRBJ2-7; 7 nucleotides agree with TRBD2. V was clipped by 4 bases and J by 5 bases; unmatched bases: 6. This CDR3 is 13 amino acids long. In germline, CDR1 is SGDLS, CDR2 YYNGEE. CDR3 region: CASSPGDYHEQYF. CDR3 DNA: TGTGCCAGCAGCCCCGGGGACTATCACGAGCAGTACTTC.

As regards this clonotype: A read error may be the cause here, since a much bigger clone is one base away. The V call is TRBV30, the J call TRBJ1-1, with D possibly matching TRBD1 (6 bases). Germline CDR1 reads GTSNPN; CDR2 reads SVGIG (reference sequence). CDR3 length: 12 residues. The V end lost 2 bases, the J end lost 10 bases, and 14 bases lay between the germline ends. The CDR3 region has the DNA TGTGCCTGGAGTCCCCTGGGGGGGCGAGCTTTCTTT. It codes for CAWSPLGGRAFF. Filled out from reference TRBV30 and TRBJ1-1, the complete variable domain reads SQTIHQWPATLVQPVGSPLSLECTVEGTSNPNLYWYRQAAGRGLQLLFYSVGIGQISSEVPQNLSASRPQDRQFILSSKKLLLSDSGFYLCAWSPLGGRAFFGQGTRLTVV.

This clonotype was detected ten times or more. The chain recombines TRBV28 with TRBJ2-3; 10 nucleotides agree with TRBD1. The CDR3 consists of 15 residues. With 2 bases clipped from V and 4 bases from J, the junction kept 3 bases outside the gene matches. The germline CDR1 and CDR2 sequences are MDHEN and SYDVKM. CDR3 residues: CASSLPTGGADTQYF. The CDR3 DNA follows: TGTGCCAGCAGTTTACCGACAGGGGGCGCAGATACGCAGTATTTT.

This clonotype was counted only a few times. This rearrangement joins TRBV24-1 to TRBJ2-3; TRBD1 is a possible D gene (7 bases). V was clipped by 2 bases and J by 2 bases, with 10 bases between them. Germline V lookup: CDR1 KGHDR, CDR2 SFDVKD. The CDR3 loop spans 15 amino acids. In nucleotides, the CDR3 is TGTGCCACCAGTGATTCAGGGGGGATCACAGATACGCAGTATTTT. Translating it yields CATSDSGGITDTQYF.

The V call is TRBV2, the J call TRBJ2-3; 8 nucleotides line up with TRBD2. This CDR3 has 18 amino acids. CDR1 SNHLY and CDR2 FYNNEI come from the germline V gene. Trimming took 7 bases from V and 4 from J; bases not matched to a gene: 19. CDR3: CASTPGLGDWGIADTQYF. In DNA form, the CDR3 reads TGTGCCAGCACGCCGGGACTAGGGGACTGGGGGATCGCAGATACGCAGTATTTT.

The table lists this clonotype with a few counts. The chain is built from TRBV24-1 and TRBJ2-5, with 10 bases aligning to TRBD2. Germline loops: CDR1 KGHDR, CDR2 SFDVKD. Trimming removed 2 bases from V and 4 bases from J; junction bases left unmatched: 9. The CDR3 has 17 amino acids. CDR3 DNA: TGTGCCACCAGTGATTGGAAGGCTAGCGGGAGAGTAGAGACCCAGTACTTC. This gives the protein CATSDWKASGRVETQYF.

J is TRBJ2-5 and V is TRBV9; D may be TRBD1 (5 bases). Germline V gene data show CDR1 as SGDLS and CDR2 as YYNGEE. There are 15 residues in the CDR3. Trimming took 0 bases from V and 4 from J, leaving 13 bases between them. CDR3 sequence (DNA): TGTGCCAGCAGCGTAGAGGCAGGGCAAGGAGAGACCCAGTACTTC. Residues: CASSVEAGQGETQYF.

In its sample, this clonotype was seen a few times. The chain carries TRBV10-3 and TRBJ1-2; 9 bases align to TRBD1. Unmatched junction bases numbered 7, after V lost 3 bases and J lost 5 bases. The CDR3 spans 15 residues. The germline V gene has CDR1 ENHRY and CDR2 SYGVKD. The CDR3 region is CAISDLTGTGYGYTF. CDR3 DNA: TGTGCCATCAGTGATCTTACCGGGACAGGGTATGGCTACACCTTC.

In this sample, this clonotype turned up a few times. The rearrangement links TRBV28 to TRBJ1-5, with unresolved D. The CDR3 loop spans 12 amino acids. From germline, CDR1 is MDHEN and CDR2 SYDVKM. The V gene lost 2 bases and the J gene lost 11 bases, with 10 bases spanning the gap. The CDR3 DNA is TGTGCCAGCAGTTTAGGAGGAGTGGCCCAGCATTTT. It is translated as CASSLGGVAQHF. Full variable domain (remainder filled in from reference TRBV28 and TRBJ1-5): DVKVTQSSRYLVKRTGEKVFLECVQDMDHENMFWYRQDPGLGLRLIYFSYDVKMKEKGDIPEGYSVSREKKERFSLILESASTNQTSMYLCASSLGGVAQHFGDGTRLSIL.

This clonotype has ten or more counts. This chain links TRBV7-9 with TRBJ2-5; 12 nucleotides align to TRBD2. This CDR3 comprises 17 residues. V lost 1 base and J lost 2; bases outside the gene matches: 5. CDR1 SEHNR and CDR2 FQNEAQ come from the germline V gene (reference sequence). The CDR3 bases are TGTGCCAGCAGCTTAGGACTAGCGGGAGTTTTGCAAGAGACCCAGTACTTC. This encodes CASSLGLAGVLQETQYF.

The chain employs TRBV6-1 and TRBJ1-1; no clear D gene. V was shortened by 3 bases and J by 1 base, with 12 bases between the two germline ends. The germline gives CDR1 MNHNS, CDR2 SASEGT. This CDR3 is built from 15 residues. Written as DNA, the CDR3 is TGTGCCAGCAGTGAGTTCGGACTACAGAACACTGAAGCTTTCTTT. Encoded protein: CASSEFGLQNTEAFF.

The chain combines TRBV6-4 with TRBJ1-6; possible D gene TRBD1, 6 bases. V was pared by 5 bases and J by 7 bases, with 15 bases between. CDR3 size: 15 residues. Germline V lookup: CDR1 MRHNA, CDR2 SNTAGT. The CDR3 spells CASSYETGRNSPLHF. The CDR3 DNA follows: TGTGCCAGCAGTTACGAGACAGGAAGGAATTCACCCCTCCACTTT.

This clonotype appeared a few times. This sequence joins TRBV24-1 and TRBJ2-5, with TRBD1 identical over 9 bases. This CDR3 contains 12 residues. Germline CDR1 and CDR2: KGHDR and SFDVKD. V trimming: 7 bases; J trimming: 8 bases; junction bases outside the gene matches: 4. The CDR3 DNA sequence: TGTGCCACCAGAGACAGGGGGGGAACCCAGTACTTC. The encoded protein is CATRDRGGTQYF.

This clonotype was picked up one time. This sequence joins TRBV7-2 and TRBJ1-2; D not certain. From germline, CDR1 is SGHTA and CDR2 FQGNSA. The CDR3 is 13 residues long. V was trimmed by 1 base and J by 3 bases, leaving 6 bases between them. The CDR3 region has the DNA TGTGCCAGCAGCTTAGGGCCTCACTATGGCTACACCTTC. This gives the protein CASSLGPHYGYTF. Together with reference TRBV7-2 and TRBJ1-2, the CDR3 gives the full variable domain: GAGVSQSPSNKVTEKGKDVELRCDPISGHTALYWYRQSLGQGLEFLIYFQGNSAPDKSGLPSDRFSAERTGGSVSTLTIQRTQQEDSAVYLCASSLGPHYGYTFGSGTRLTVV.

V gene TRBV5-6 combines with J gene TRBJ2-1; the match to TRBD2 covers 12 bases. After removal of 5 bases from V and 3 bases from J, the junction contained 6 bases not matched to a gene. CDR1 SGHDT and CDR2 YYEEEE come from the germline V gene. The CDR3 loop spans 16 amino acids. The DNA for the CDR3 is TGTGCCAGCAGTGGCGGACTAGCGGGAATCTACAATGAGCAGTTCTTC. Its translation: CASSGGLAGIYNEQFF.

The chain uses TRBV4-3 and TRBJ1-4, with 7 bases matching TRBD1. V lost 1 base, J lost 6 bases, and 5 bases stayed unmatched. The germline CDR1 and CDR2 sequences are LGHNA and YSLEER. The CDR3 covers 15 residues. The CDR3: CASSQGTGEDEKLFF. For the CDR3, the DNA is TGCGCCAGCAGCCAAGGGACAGGAGAGGATGAAAAACTGTTTTTT.